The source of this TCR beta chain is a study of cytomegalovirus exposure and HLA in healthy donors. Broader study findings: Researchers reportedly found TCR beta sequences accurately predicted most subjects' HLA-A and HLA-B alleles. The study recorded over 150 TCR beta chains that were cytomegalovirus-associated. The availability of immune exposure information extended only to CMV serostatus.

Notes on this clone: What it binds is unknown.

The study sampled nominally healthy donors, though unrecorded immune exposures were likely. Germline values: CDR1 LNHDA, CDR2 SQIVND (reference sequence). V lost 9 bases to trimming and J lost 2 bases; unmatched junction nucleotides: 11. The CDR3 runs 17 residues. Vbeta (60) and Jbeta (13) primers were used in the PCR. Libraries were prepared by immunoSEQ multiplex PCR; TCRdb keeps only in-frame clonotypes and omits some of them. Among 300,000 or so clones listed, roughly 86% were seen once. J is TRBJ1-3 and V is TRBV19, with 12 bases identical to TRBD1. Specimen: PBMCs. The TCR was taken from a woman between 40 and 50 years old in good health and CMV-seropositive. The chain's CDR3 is CASSPHRDRGPGNTIYF. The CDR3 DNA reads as TGTGCCAGCAGCCCACACCGGGACAGGGGGCCTGGAAACACCATATATTTT.